This TCR beta chain was documented in a study of blood T cell repertoires in COVID-19. Study summary: Acute and convalescent COVID-19 specimens originated in the United States, Italy and Spain.

Per the authors' pipeline: Researchers report that nucleated cell counts were estimated from reference gene primer amplification. Some clones are missing from TCRdb's copy, which holds only in-frame ones; the method was immunoSEQ multiplex PCR. The DNA was the basis for D and trimming; V, J and clone size are from that table. This table has 200,000 to 250,000 clones, roughly four fifths appearing once. V lost 7 bases to trimming and J lost 7 bases, with 8 bases between them. Germline CDR1 reads SQVTM; CDR2 reads ANQGSEA. The CDR3 covers 10 residues. The receptor was derived from a woman in her fifties or sixties who had been exposed to COVID-19. Sequencing was carried out using PBMCs or T cells enriched from blood (not recorded which). This chain links TRBV29-1 with TRBJ2-1, with a possible D match to TRBD2 (6 bases). This CDR3 reads CSAGSNEQFF. In nucleotides, the CDR3 is TGCAGCGCCGGGAGTAATGAGCAGTTCTTC.